Following are 19 T cell receptor beta chains from one sample sequenced in a study of T-cell memory formation after mild COVID-19. In TCRdb, the 5' RACE reads were re-called with MiXCR into one record per CDR3 protein. The sample shows around 300,000 distinct CDR3 sequences, more than 13% of them seen only once. Material: PBMCs or a T cell subset sorted from them (not recorded which). The receptor set was obtained from a man aged 18-30 years who had mild COVID-19 (a few samples of this study predate the infection). Cell type and time point are not known.

This clonotype was detected ten times or more. The CDR3 spells CASSLGGGQPQHF. CDR3 nucleotides: TGCGCCAGCAGCTTGGGGGGGGGTCAGCCCCAGCATTTT. The J gene is TRBJ1-5, the V gene TRBV5-1, with D possibly being TRBD1 (5 bases). The CDR3 sequence is 13 residues long. Germline V gene lookup returns CDR1 SGHRS and CDR2 YFSETQ. V was pared by 0 bases and J by 6 bases, with 7 bases between.

This clonotype was counted a few times. V gene TRBV6-6 combines with J gene TRBJ1-5; perhaps TRBD1 as D (6 bases). There are 16 residues in the CDR3. Deletions cut 7 bases from V and 6 bases from J, with 22 bases between. Germline V lookup: CDR1 MNHNY, CDR2 SVGAGI (reference sequence). This chain's CDR3 is CASTPLGTNHGQPQHF. As DNA, the CDR3 is TGTGCCAGCACCCCCCTCGGGACAAACCATGGTCAGCCCCAGCATTTT.

DNA of the CDR3: TGTGCCAGCAGGGGACTAGCGGGGGGTTTGAGTGGCACGCAGTATTTT. It is translated as CASRGLAGGLSGTQYF. V and J are TRBV6-4 and TRBJ2-3, with TRBD2 identical over 15 bases. Unmatched junction bases numbered 10, after V lost 6 bases and J lost 9 bases. In germline, CDR1 is MRHNA, CDR2 SNTAGT. This CDR3 is 16 amino acids long.

This clonotype was found many times. The chain recombines TRBV5-1 with TRBJ1-5; D may be TRBD1 (6 bases). Trimming pared 4 bases from V and 0 bases from J, leaving 17 bases between. Germline values: CDR1 SGHRS, CDR2 YFSETQ. This CDR3 has 17 amino acids. CDR3: CASSRLPGQLSNQPQHF. CDR3 nucleotides: TGCGCCAGCAGCCGTCTACCAGGACAGCTTAGCAATCAGCCCCAGCATTTT. The complete variable domain, with remaining parts taken from reference TRBV5-1 and TRBJ1-5, reads KAGVTQTPRYLIKTRGQQVTLSCSPISGHRSVSWYQQTPGQGLQFLFEYFSETQRNKGNFPGRFSGRQFSNSRSEMNVSTLELGDSALYLCASSRLPGQLSNQPQHFGDGTRLSIL.

This clonotype was picked up a small number of times. The chain is built from TRBV27 and TRBJ2-7; D uncertain. Between the trimmed V and J ends, which lost 2 bases and 0 bases, there was a span of 14 bases. Germline-derived CDR1 and CDR2 are MNHEY and SMNVEV (reference sequence). The CDR3 covers 16 residues. CDR3 in amino acids: CASSLKPDLLSYEQYF. The CDR3 region has the DNA TGTGCCAGCAGTTTAAAACCGGACCTCCTCTCCTACGAGCAGTACTTC.

This clonotype was seen ten or more times. V is TRBV10-3 and J is TRBJ1-5; D remains ambiguous. V gave up 4 bases and J gave up 1 base, with 5 bases separating them. The germline V gene encodes CDR1 ENHRY and CDR2 SYGVKD. The CDR3 has 13 amino acids. CDR3 DNA sequence: TGTGCCATCAGTGTCTCCAGCAATCAGCCCCAGCATTTT. Encoded protein: CAISVSSNQPQHF.

This CDR3 reads CASSSRTGGGPQHF. CDR3 bases: TGTGCCAGCAGTTCGCGAACAGGGGGAGGACCCCAGCATTTT. V is TRBV27 and J is TRBJ1-5, with 8 bases fitting TRBD1. The CDR3 spans 14 residues. Germline loops: CDR1 MNHEY, CDR2 SMNVEV (reference sequence). J was trimmed by 10 bases and V by 4 bases; bases with no gene match: 9.

The chain recombines TRBV12-5 with TRBJ2-7; 8 bases agree with TRBD1. This CDR3 spans 13 amino acids. With V trimmed by 9 bases and J by 6 bases, 10 bases remained unmatched. The germline V gene encodes CDR1 LGHNT and CDR2 FRNRAP. CDR3 DNA sequence: TGTGCTAGCGGGACAGGCTCCCCCGGCGAGCAGTACTTC. This sequence encodes CASGTGSPGEQYF.

This clonotype was recorded at least ten times. V gene TRBV5-1 combines with J gene TRBJ1-1; D unclear. V dropped 4 bases and J dropped 1 base, with 11 bases sitting between them. The CDR3 spans 14 residues. Germline V gene lookup returns CDR1 SGHRS and CDR2 YFSETQ. The CDR3 loop is CASSPGSGNTEAFF. CDR3 sequence (DNA): TGCGCCAGCAGCCCCGGGTCGGGGAACACTGAAGCTTTCTTT.

This clonotype was counted only a few times. The V gene is TRBV20-1, the J gene TRBJ1-1; D not certain. The CDR3 runs 12 residues. The germline CDR1 and CDR2 sequences are DFQATT and SNEGSKA (reference sequence). V was cut by 2 bases and J by 4 bases, with 8 bases left in between. The CDR3 region is CSARRPATEAFF. The DNA for the CDR3 is TGCAGTGCTAGAAGGCCGGCCACTGAAGCTTTCTTT.

The chain uses TRBV11-2 and TRBJ2-2; a weak D match, TRBD1 (7 bases). The germline V and J ends were trimmed by 1 base and 5 bases, with 11 bases remaining between them. Germline V gene data show CDR1 as SGHAT and CDR2 as FQNNGV. This CDR3 contains 15 residues. The CDR3 reads CASSLAAGGTGELFF. For the CDR3, the DNA is TGTGCCAGCAGCTTAGCCGCAGGGGGGACCGGGGAGCTGTTTTTT.

The chain recombines TRBV6-2 or TRBV6-3 with TRBJ2-6; 10 nucleotides match TRBD1. From germline, CDR1 is MNHEY and CDR2 SVGEGT. Trimming removed 5 bases from V and 2 bases from J; junction bases left unmatched: 12. The CDR3 covers 19 residues. The CDR3 DNA follows: TGTGCCAGCAGTACCGCCCTCGGACAGGGGGTCGCTGGGGCCAACGTCCTGACTTTC. This sequence encodes CASSTALGQGVAGANVLTF.

The V call is TRBV6-5, the J call TRBJ2-7; D unresolved. This CDR3 is 16 amino acids long. Trimming stripped 0 bases from V and 2 bases from J, with 14 bases between. Germline assignment: CDR1 MNHEY and CDR2 SVGAGI. The CDR3 DNA reads TGTGCCAGCAGTTACTCGGGCAGTCCCTTACCCTACGAGCAGTACTTC. This sequence encodes CASSYSGSPLPYEQYF.

The chain uses TRBV20-1 and TRBJ2-1, with 13 bases identical to TRBD2. CDR1 and CDR2 (germline): DFQATT, SNEGSKA (reference sequence). The CDR3 loop spans 17 amino acids. V was pared by 0 bases and J by 4 bases, with 6 bases of the junction left unmatched. CDR3 nucleotide sequence: TGCAGTGCTAGAGATCTTGGGACTAGCGGGACGTACAATGAGCAGTTCTTC. Amino acids: CSARDLGTSGTYNEQFF.

This clonotype has ten or more counts. This sequence joins TRBV10-3 and TRBJ2-5; D uncertain. The V gene lost 3 bases and the J gene lost 5 bases, with 7 bases spanning the gap. The germline CDR1 and CDR2 sequences are ENHRY and SYGVKD. The CDR3 contains 12 residues. DNA of the CDR3: TGTGCCATCAGTGACAGTTTGGAGACCCAGTACTTC. Protein sequence: CAISDSLETQYF.

In DNA form, the CDR3 reads TGTGCCAGCAGTGGGGTGACTTCTAGCAATCAGCCCCAGCATTTT. It yields the protein CASSGVTSSNQPQHF. This chain joins TRBV2 and TRBJ1-5, with D hard to call. This CDR3 contains 15 residues. The germline V gene has CDR1 SNHLY and CDR2 FYNNEI. V was cut by 4 bases and J by 0 bases, with 10 bases left in between.

This clonotype has just a few counts. This rearrangement joins TRBV29-1 to TRBJ2-7; 7 bases are shared with TRBD1. The CDR3 sequence is 12 residues long. V was clipped by 6 bases and J by 6 bases; unmatched bases: 8. Germline V gene lookup returns CDR1 SQVTM and CDR2 ANQGSEA. CDR3: CSVTTGSGEQYF. The CDR3 region has the DNA TGCAGCGTCACGACAGGGTCGGGCGAGCAGTACTTC.

This clonotype has just a few counts. V usage is TRBV12-3 or TRBV12-4 and J usage is TRBJ1-5; tentative D call: TRBD1 (6 bases). Trimming cost V 2 bases and J 3 bases, with 11 bases left between them. The CDR3 consists of 15 residues. CDR3 in amino acids: CASSLPGAHNQPQHF. In DNA form, the CDR3 reads TGTGCCAGCAGTTTACCAGGGGCTCACAATCAGCCCCAGCATTTT.

V and J are TRBV2 and TRBJ1-5; D call uncertain. Between the trimmed V and J ends, which lost 3 bases and 3 bases, there was a span of 9 bases. CDR3 size: 14 residues. CDR1 is SNHLY, CDR2 FYNNEI, per germline. CDR3 sequence reads: CASSDRAVNQPQHF. The DNA of the CDR3 is TGTGCCAGCAGTGATAGGGCAGTCAATCAGCCCCAGCATTTT.